A single sample is the source of the 14 T cell receptor beta chains below, sequenced in a study of T-cell reconstitution after alpha-beta-depleted transplantation in children. The TCRbeta library was prepared with unique molecular identifiers. Via MiXCR, TCRdb re-called the PCR reads, giving one row per CDR3 protein. The table includes around 600,000 distinct CDR3 sequences, about 15% detected once. Sequenced here: PBMCs from the stem cell graft donor, sampled from the stem cell graft. These receptor sequences come from a human donor who donated a stem cell graft to a child with acute myeloid leukemia.

This clonotype was seen at least ten times. This sequence joins TRBV20-1 and TRBJ2-1; D is perhaps TRBD1 (6 bases). The V gene lost 0 bases and the J gene lost 4 bases, with 10 bases spanning the gap. Germline lookup yields CDR1 DFQATT and CDR2 SNEGSKA (reference sequence). The CDR3 loop spans 14 amino acids. CDR3 DNA: TGCAGTGCTAGAGACGACAGGTCGTACAATGAGCAGTTCTTC. It is translated as CSARDDRSYNEQFF.

The gene calls are TRBV5-6 and TRBJ1-5; no reliable D call. The V and J ends lost 0 bases and 0 bases respectively, with 4 bases between them. This CDR3 spans 14 amino acids. Germline lookup yields CDR1 SGHDT and CDR2 YYEEEE. The CDR3 region has the DNA TGTGCCAGCAGCTTGGATAATAGCAATCAGCCCCAGCATTTT. Protein: CASSLDNSNQPQHF.

The chain employs TRBV12-5 and TRBJ2-7, with 7 bases lining up with TRBD1. Germline CDR1 is LGHNT and CDR2 is FRNRAP. After removal of 0 bases from V and 6 bases from J, the junction contained 8 bases not matched to a gene. This CDR3 spans 15 amino acids. CDR3 sequence reads: CASGLVLRGRGEQYF. The CDR3 nucleotides are TGTGCTAGTGGTTTGGTACTAAGGGGGCGCGGCGAGCAGTACTTC.

J is TRBJ1-3 and V is TRBV19; D is ambiguous. The CDR3 is made up of 13 amino acids. Germline V lookup: CDR1 LNHDA, CDR2 SQIVND (reference sequence). The germline V and J ends were trimmed by 5 bases and 4 bases, with 9 bases remaining between them. This CDR3 is CASSSSAGNTIYF. CDR3 DNA: TGTGCCAGTAGTTCCTCAGCAGGAAACACCATATATTTT.

This CDR3 is CATSAGGTSTDTQYF. The CDR3 coding sequence is TGTGCCACCAGTGCGGGGGGGACATCTACGGATACGCAGTATTTT. The chain recombines TRBV24-1 with TRBJ2-3, with TRBD2 matching 8 bases. The V segment lost 5 bases and the J segment 6 bases; nucleotides outside the gene matches: 9. The CDR3 contains 15 residues. Per germline, CDR1 KGHDR and CDR2 SFDVKD.

This clonotype came up many times. The V and J genes are TRBV27 and TRBJ2-1, with 14 nucleotides matching TRBD2. This CDR3 is 19 amino acids long. In germline, CDR1 is MNHEY, CDR2 SMNVEV (reference sequence). After removal of 3 bases from V and 5 bases from J, the junction contained 12 bases not matched to a gene. CDR3 sequence: CASSFRLAGGKRPHNEQFF. The CDR3, as DNA: TGTGCCAGCAGTTTCCGACTAGCGGGGGGGAAAAGGCCGCACAATGAGCAGTTCTTC.

This clonotype was recorded many times. The rearrangement joins TRBV5-1 to TRBJ2-5; D is possibly TRBD1 or TRBD2 (5 bases each). Trimming shortened V by 0 bases and J by 2 bases, and 11 bases separated the two germline ends. Germline V lookup: CDR1 SGHRS, CDR2 YFSETQ. CDR3 size: 15 residues. CDR3 region: CASSLEVGTQETQYF. As DNA, the CDR3 is TGCGCCAGCAGCTTGGAGGTCGGGACGCAAGAGACCCAGTACTTC.

At least ten counts were recorded for this clonotype. The chain has TRBV20-1 and TRBJ2-4, with 9 bases fitting TRBD2. The CDR3 covers 15 residues. Germline-derived CDR1 and CDR2 are DFQATT and SNEGSKA (reference sequence). With 6 bases clipped from V and 5 bases from J, the junction kept 11 bases outside the gene matches. The CDR3 reads CSAPGEIAGENIQYF. CDR3 nucleotides: TGCAGTGCCCCGGGGGAAATAGCGGGAGAAAACATTCAGTACTTC.

This clonotype turned up a few times. This sequence joins TRBV5-1 and TRBJ2-3; tentative D call: TRBD1 (5 bases). CDR1 is SGHRS and CDR2 is YFSETQ in the germline V gene. The CDR3 has 15 amino acids. Trimming left V 7 bases short and J 2 bases short, with 17 bases between. CDR3 in amino acids: CASRTGGSITDTQYF. CDR3 DNA sequence: TGCGCCAGCCGCACAGGTGGCTCCATCACAGATACGCAGTATTTT. The full variable domain, its missing parts supplied by reference TRBV5-1 and TRBJ2-3, is KAGVTQTPRYLIKTRGQQVTLSCSPISGHRSVSWYQQTPGQGLQFLFEYFSETQRNKGNFPGRFSGRQFSNSRSEMNVSTLELGDSALYLCASRTGGSITDTQYFGPGTRLTVL.

This clonotype was counted many times. The CDR3: CSVEVSGDQPQHF. CDR3 coding DNA: TGCAGCGTTGAGGTATCAGGGGATCAGCCCCAGCATTTT. The V call is TRBV29-1, the J call TRBJ1-5; a weak D match, TRBD1 (6 bases). CDR3 length: 13 residues. The V end lost 3 bases, the J end lost 5 bases, and 11 bases lay between the germline ends. Germline values: CDR1 SQVTM, CDR2 ANQGSEA.

V is TRBV4-3 and J is TRBJ2-7, with 7 nucleotides matching TRBD1. This CDR3 comprises 17 residues. Trimming cost V 0 bases and J 3 bases; bases outside gene matches: 11. Germline CDR1 and CDR2: LGHNA and YSLEER. The CDR3 DNA reads TGCGCCAGCAGCCAAGATCTAGAAGGGGGCGACGACTACGAGCAGTACTTC. This sequence encodes CASSQDLEGGDDYEQYF.

CDR3 amino acids: CASSLGRGPDYEQYF. In nucleotides, the CDR3 is TGTGCCAGCAGTTTAGGACGGGGACCCGACTACGAGCAGTACTTC. This rearrangement joins TRBV12-3 or TRBV12-4 to TRBJ2-7; either TRBD1 or TRBD2 may fit D (5 bases each). This CDR3 has 15 residues. Trimming took 1 base from V and 3 from J, leaving 13 bases between them.

This clonotype was observed at least ten times. The chain links TRBV6-5 to TRBJ2-5; D is unclear. Germline assignment: CDR1 MNHEY and CDR2 SVGAGI. With 4 bases removed from V and 2 bases from J, the gap between germline ends came to 11 bases. The CDR3 sequence is 14 residues long. CDR3 coding DNA: TGTGCCAGCAGTTCCTCAAAGATTCAAGAGACCCAGTACTTC. Protein: CASSSSKIQETQYF.

The chain is built from TRBV19 and TRBJ2-1, with D possibly being TRBD1 or TRBD2 (5 bases each). The germline CDR1 and CDR2 sequences are LNHDA and SQIVND (reference sequence). The CDR3 is made up of 16 amino acids. V was trimmed by 1 base and J by 6 bases, leaving 16 bases between them. In nucleotides, the CDR3 is TGTGCCAGTAGTATAGTTCGGGACCCTGAGCTCAATGAGCAGTTCTTC. Its translation: CASSIVRDPELNEQFF.